These T cell receptor beta chains were read from a single sample in a study of cytomegalovirus exposure and HLA in healthy donors. Profiling relied on immunoSEQ multiplex PCR, and the TCRdb table lists in-frame clones only, not all of them. This sample carries 83,000 or so clones, approximately 76% of them seen once, and the ten largest clones take over 9.5%. Sample: PBMCs. The source of these receptors is a man aged 25-45 years in good health and CMV-seropositive. CDR3s include the opening cysteine and the closing phenylalanine or tryptophan. D genes are given only for firm matches. The listing skips clone size in some rows; elsewhere it reads once, few, many or a size class.

V gene	clone size	CDR3 length	D gene	J gene	CDR3 DNA	CDR3 protein
TRBV7-8	-	15	-	TRBJ1-5	TGTGCCAGCAGCTTGACACGGGGGAGAAATCAGCCCCAGCATTTT	CASSLTRGRNQPQHF
TRBV6-5	-	13	-	TRBJ2-7	TGTGCCAGCAGTTACAAGGGGAACTACGAGCAGTACTTC	CASSYKGNYEQYF
TRBV6-5	-	14	TRBD1	TRBJ1-2	TGTGCCAGCAGTTACTCCGGGACAGGGGGTGGCTACACCTTC	CASSYSGTGGGYTF
TRBV6-1	-	15	-	TRBJ1-5	TGTGCCAGCAGGGGTAAACAGTATAGCAATCAGCCCCAGCATTTT	CASRGKQYSNQPQHF
TRBV7-2	few	13	TRBD2	TRBJ2-1	TGTGCCAGCAGCAGACGCGAGCGGGGGGGCCAGTTCTTC	CASSRRERGGQFF
TRBV5-1	-	14	-	TRBJ1-4	TGCGCCAGCAGCTTTTCGATAGGGGAAGAAAAACTGTTTTTT	CASSFSIGEEKLFF
TRBV4-2	-	16	TRBD2	TRBJ2-1	TGTGCCAGCAGCCAAGAAAGTAGCGGGGGGGCCGATGAGCAGTTCTTC	CASSQESSGGADEQFF
TRBV10-3	few	15	-	TRBJ1-3	TGTGCCATCAGTGAGTCCACAGGCTCTGGAAACACCATATATTTT	CAISESTGSGNTIYF
TRBV5-1	few	16	TRBD1	TRBJ1-4	TGCGCCAGCAGCTTGGGCCCAGGGGGCTCGGGTGAAAAACTGTTTTTT	CASSLGPGGSGEKLFF
TRBV7-9	-	11	-	TRBJ2-1	TGTGCCAGCAGCTTGTTCGATGAGCAGTTCTTC	CASSLFDEQFF
TRBV7-3	-	13	-	TRBJ2-1	TGTGCCAGCAGCTTACGGGGGTTCAATGAGCAGTTCTTC	CASSLRGFNEQFF
TRBV28	-	16	-	TRBJ2-7	TGTGCCAGCAGTTTAAAGCCCCCGGACTATTTCTACGAGCAGTACTTC	CASSLKPPDYFYEQYF
TRBV7-9	-	16	TRBD2	TRBJ2-5	TGTGCCAGCAGCCCACGCGGGGGGGAGGGAGGAGAGACCCAGTACTTC	CASSPRGGEGGETQYF
TRBV6-1	-	15	-	TRBJ1-4	TGTGCCAGCAGTGAAGCAAGGGGTAACTACGAAAAACTGTTTTTT	CASSEARGNYEKLFF
TRBV5-4	-	16	-	TRBJ2-1	TGTGCCAGCAGCTTGGGCAGGGGCCCTCCCGGGGATGAGCAGTTCTTC	CASSLGRGPPGDEQFF
TRBV27	few	14	-	TRBJ2-2	TGTGCCAGCAGTTTCATGCGGAACACCGGGGAGCTGTTTTTT	CASSFMRNTGELFF
TRBV2	-	14	-	TRBJ2-7	TGTGCCAGCCGTGCCCGCAGGGTAAACTACGAGCAGTACTTC	CASRARRVNYEQYF
TRBV2	-	15	TRBD2	TRBJ2-3	TGTGCCAGCAGGAAAACTAGCGGGGACACAGATACGCAGTATTTT	CASRKTSGDTDTQYF
TRBV14	-	16	TRBD1	TRBJ1-1	TGTGCCAGCAGCCAAGACACCGACAGGGATTGGACTGAAGCTTTCTTT	CASSQDTDRDWTEAFF
TRBV11-2	-	14	TRBD1	TRBJ1-1	TGTGCCAGCAGCTTCCGGGACAGAAACACTGAAGCTTTCTTT	CASSFRDRNTEAFF
TRBV7-9	-	16	-	TRBJ1-5	TGTGCCAGCAGCTTCGGCATTCAGGGTTCGGATCAGCCCCAGCATTTT	CASSFGIQGSDQPQHF
TRBV2	few	15	-	TRBJ2-3	TGTGCCAGCAGTGATTGGTCGGGGGACACAGATACGCAGTATTTT	CASSDWSGDTDTQYF
TRBV14	-	12	TRBD2	TRBJ2-1	TGTGCCAGCAGCTTCGGGGGGTTGAGGCAGTTCTTC	CASSFGGLRQFF
TRBV19	-	15	-	TRBJ2-7	TGTGCCAGTAGTACCCCGGGGGTGGGGTCCTACGAGCAGTACTTC	CASSTPGVGSYEQYF
TRBV5-1	-	15	TRBD1	TRBJ1-1	TGCGCCAGCAGCTTGCTGGGACAGCAGGGCACTGAAGCTTTCTTT	CASSLLGQQGTEAFF
TRBV5-1	-	15	TRBD1	TRBJ2-3	TGCGCCAGCAGCTTCGGGACAGGGGAGGTAGATACGCAGTATTTT	CASSFGTGEVDTQYF
TRBV5-8	-	14	-	TRBJ1-5	TGTGCCAGCAGCTTTTGGGAGGGGCATCAGCCCCAGCATTTT	CASSFWEGHQPQHF
TRBV5-6	-	15	-	TRBJ1-2	TGTGCCAGCAGCTTGGCAGGGGCCGCGTATTATGGCTACACCTTC	CASSLAGAAYYGYTF
TRBV2	-	16	TRBD1	TRBJ2-6	TGTGCCTGGAGGGGACAGGGGGCGCTAGGGGCCAACGTCCTGACTTTC	CAWRGQGALGANVLTF
TRBV7-9	-	16	-	TRBJ2-1	TGTGCCAGCAGCTTAAGAGGGTTGGGGTCCTACAATGAGCAGTTCTTC	CASSLRGLGSYNEQFF
TRBV2	-	12	-	TRBJ1-1	TGTGCCAGCAGGAAGGGGGACACTGAAGCTTTCTTT	CASRKGDTEAFF
TRBV27	-	15	TRBD1	TRBJ2-7	TGTGCCAGCAGTTCCAGACAGGGGGTATCCTACGAGCAGTACTTC	CASSSRQGVSYEQYF
TRBV11-2	-	13	-	TRBJ1-1	TGTGCCAGCAGCTTTGCAGGGGACACTGAAGCTTTCTTT	CASSFAGDTEAFF
TRBV13	-	13	-	TRBJ2-7	TGTGCCAGCAGCTTAGCGAGTCGCTACGAGCAGTACTTC	CASSLASRYEQYF
TRBV7-3	-	13	-	TRBJ2-3	TGTGCCAGCAGCTTAAATTTGGCAAATACGCAGTATTTT	CASSLNLANTQYF
TRBV27	-	15	-	TRBJ1-3	TGTGCCAGCCCCCCCGAGGGCTTCTCTGGAAACACCATATATTTT	CASPPEGFSGNTIYF
TRBV25-1	-	15	TRBD1	TRBJ1-4	TGTGCCAGCAGTGAACCAACGACAGGGGCTGAAAAACTGTTTTTT	CASSEPTTGAEKLFF
TRBV5-1	-	14	TRBD1	TRBJ2-5	TGCGCCAGCAGCCCCGGGACAGGGACAGAGACCCAGTACTTC	CASSPGTGTETQYF
TRBV29-1	-	14	-	TRBJ2-7	TGCAGCGTCACGTCCCGGGACACCAAATACGAGCAGTACTTC	CSVTSRDTKYEQYF
TRBV5-1	-	15	-	TRBJ1-2	TGCGCCAGCAGCTTGGTCCCTCCGGGGGACTATGGCTACACCTTC	CASSLVPPGDYGYTF
TRBV30	-	14	-	TRBJ1-5	TGTGCCTGGACCCCCGGGGGTAGCAATCAGCCCCAGCATTTT	CAWTPGGSNQPQHF
TRBV29-1	-	16	-	TRBJ1-2	TGCAGCGTTGAAGATCTCGCCTTACCCGTCGGGTATGGCTACACCTTC	CSVEDLALPVGYGYTF
TRBV6-5	-	15	TRBD1	TRBJ2-6	TGTGCCAGCAAACAGGGGGCGACTGGGGCCAACGTCCTGACTTTC	CASKQGATGANVLTF
TRBV4-1	-	16	TRBD2	TRBJ2-2	TGCGCCAGCAGCCAAGGGAGCGGGGTTAACACCGGGGAGCTGTTTTTT	CASSQGSGVNTGELFF
TRBV10-3	-	18	-	TRBJ2-7	TGTGCCATCAGCCTAACGGTGGAGGGGGCGCTTCACTCCTACGAGCAGTACTTC	CAISLTVEGALHSYEQYF
TRBV9	-	15	-	TRBJ2-5	TGTGCCAGCAGCCCAGGGGCAGCCCTCCAAGAGACCCAGTACTTC	CASSPGAALQETQYF
TRBV28	-	14	-	TRBJ1-5	TGTGCCAGCAGTTTATCCCCCAGGTCCGGGCCCCAGCATTTT	CASSLSPRSGPQHF
TRBV15	-	16	-	TRBJ1-2	TGTGCCACCAGCAGAGATTTAACACCAGCTAACTATGGCTACACCTTC	CATSRDLTPANYGYTF
TRBV27	-	12	-	TRBJ1-2	TGTGCCAGCAGACAGGGAAACTATGGCTACACCTTC	CASRQGNYGYTF
TRBV6-1	-	16	TRBD1	TRBJ2-4	TGTGCCAGCAGTGTAACCGGGACAGGGGCCGGAGACATTCAGTACTTC	CASSVTGTGAGDIQYF
TRBV28	-	12	TRBD1	TRBJ1-1	TGTGCCTCAAGACAGGGAGACACTGAAGCTTTCTTT	CASRQGDTEAFF
TRBV5-4	-	11	-	TRBJ1-2	TGTGCCTGTCGGGGTGGCTATGGCTACACCTTC	CACRGGYGYTF
TRBV10-3	-	15	TRBD1	TRBJ2-6	TGTGCCATAGGTGGACAGGGGCGCGGGGCCAACGTCCTGACTTTC	CAIGGQGRGANVLTF
TRBV7-2	-	16	-	TRBJ2-3	TGTGCCAGCAGCTTAGGCCTTCTCTCGGGTCCCAATACGCAGTATTTT	CASSLGLLSGPNTQYF
TRBV6-5	-	13	-	TRBJ1-2	TGTGCCACTCTTGACAGGTTGGGCTATGGCTACACCTTC	CATLDRLGYGYTF